This is a list of T cell receptor beta chains from one sample in a study of T-cell reconstitution after alpha-beta-depleted transplantation in children. TCRdb reprocessed the PCR reads with MiXCR, giving one entry per CDR3 protein. The profile shows approximately 490,000 distinct CDR3 sequences, roughly a tenth of them singletons. The material was PBMCs, obtained before TCRalphabeta/CD19-depleted stem cell transplant. The receptor set was obtained from a child aged 2-15 years with inherited bone marrow failure, due to receive a stem cell transplant. Each CDR3 is given with its conserved first and last residue. D genes are given only for firm matches. Size is omitted from some rows. Given values are once, few, many or a class for expanded clones.

clone size	V gene	D gene	J gene	CDR3 protein	CDR3 DNA
many	TRBV12-3/TRBV12-4	TRBD2	TRBJ2-7	CASSPGVGLAYEQYF	TGTGCCAGCAGTCCGGGAGTGGGACTAGCCTACGAGCAGTACTTC
many	TRBV18	TRBD2	TRBJ2-5	CASSPPLAETQYF	TGTGCCAGCTCACCACCACTAGCGGAGACCCAGTACTTC
many	TRBV29-1	.	TRBJ2-2	CSVTLVDTGELFF	TGCAGCGTGACTTTAGTCGACACCGGGGAGCTGTTTTTT
many	TRBV13	TRBD1	TRBJ2-7	CASSPGGQGAWEQYF	TGTGCCAGCAGCCCCGGGGGACAGGGGGCTTGGGAGCAGTACTTC
.	TRBV12-3/TRBV12-4	.	TRBJ2-7	CASTEDIRFYEQYF	TGTGCCAGCACCGAGGACATTAGGTTCTACGAGCAGTACTTC
many	TRBV20-1	.	TRBJ1-1	CSASRVAMGTEAFF	TGCAGTGCTAGCAGGGTTGCGATGGGCACTGAAGCTTTCTTT
many	TRBV7-9	.	TRBJ2-7	CASSPAGLVDGYEQYF	TGTGCCAGCAGCCCGGCCGGGTTAGTAGACGGCTACGAGCAGTACTTC
many	TRBV10-2	TRBD1	TRBJ1-2	CASGKGATYGYTF	TGCGCCAGCGGGAAGGGGGCAACCTATGGCTACACCTTC
few	TRBV13	TRBD1	TRBJ1-2	CASSLGMQGAPTNYGYTF	TGTGCCAGCAGCTTAGGGATGCAGGGGGCACCCACTAACTATGGCTACACCTTC
many	TRBV20-1	TRBD1	TRBJ1-2	CSARDGPGQGGYGYTF	TGCAGTGCTAGAGATGGCCCTGGACAGGGTGGCTATGGCTACACCTTC
many	TRBV28	.	TRBJ2-1	CASSLPSDAYSYNEQFF	TGTGCCAGCAGTTTACCCTCGGACGCCTACTCCTACAATGAGCAGTTCTTC
once	TRBV19	.	TRBJ1-1	CASIGGWAEAFF	TGTGCCAGTATAGGAGGATGGGCTGAAGCTTTCTTT
many	TRBV14	TRBD2	TRBJ2-1	CASSQDAGGRRYNEQFF	TGTGCCAGCAGCCAAGACGCGGGCGGGAGGAGGTACAATGAGCAGTTCTTC
.	TRBV7-9	TRBD1	TRBJ1-6	CASSLAAGGSSPLHF	TGTGCCAGCAGCTTAGCGGCAGGGGGCTCTTCACCCCTCCACTTT
.	TRBV3-1	TRBD2	TRBJ2-7	CASSLDPPGTSGIRF	TGTGCCAGCAGCCTCGACCCACCCGGGACTAGCGGGATTAGGTTC
many	TRBV5-4	TRBD2	TRBJ2-3	CASSLRREGADTQYF	TGTGCCAGCAGCTTGCGGCGGGAGGGAGCAGATACGCAGTATTTT
many	TRBV5-1	TRBD1	TRBJ2-7	CASSDGQGPYEQYF	TGCGCCAGCAGTGACGGACAGGGTCCCTACGAGCAGTACTTC
few	TRBV9	.	TRBJ2-5	CASNLRGWTMETQYF	TGTGCCAGCAACCTCAGGGGCTGGACGATGGAGACCCAGTACTTC
many	TRBV19	.	TRBJ2-7	CATTGFGREQYF	TGTGCCACCACAGGGTTCGGGCGAGAGCAGTACTTC
many	TRBV6-5	.	TRBJ1-1	CASSSWGGFTEAFF	TGTGCCAGCAGTTCATGGGGAGGTTTCACTGAAGCTTTCTTT
many	TRBV27	.	TRBJ2-7	CASSSPDRYYEQYF	TGTGCCAGCAGTTCCCCGGACAGATACTACGAGCAGTACTTC
many	TRBV6-1	.	TRBJ1-2	CASSGPTRANYGYTF	TGTGCCAGCAGTGGACCGACCCGAGCTAACTATGGCTACACCTTC